Below are 19 T cell receptor beta chains sequenced from a single sample in a study of blood T cells in healthy people across ages. Primers used in a second PCR of about 7 to 12 cycles were a sample-barcoded 5' primer and a J-beta primer mix. Via MiXCR, TCRdb re-called the 5' RACE reads, giving one row per CDR3 protein. The sample records 1.5 million to 2 million distinct CDR3 sequences, approximately 30% being singletons. The sample taken for sequencing was blood. These receptors originate from a woman aged 25 to 45 in good health.

This clonotype has ten or more counts. V and J are TRBV20-1 and TRBJ2-7; 8 bases agree with TRBD2. The CDR3 covers 12 residues. The germline gives CDR1 DFQATT, CDR2 SNEGSKA (reference sequence). CDR3 nucleotide sequence: TGCAGCGCGGGGGGCTACGTTTACGAGCAGTACTTC. This encodes CSAGGYVYEQYF.

This clonotype was counted only a few times. This chain links TRBV2 with TRBJ2-3; TRBD2 is a possible D gene (5 bases). Per germline, CDR1 SNHLY and CDR2 FYNNEI. V lost 7 bases and J lost 8, with 19 bases in between. CDR3 size: 14 residues. The CDR3 is CASKSGTRTRTQYF. CDR3 DNA sequence: TGTGCCAGCAAATCGGGAACACGCACGCGTACGCAGTATTTT.

This clonotype was seen more than once but under ten times. The V call is TRBV14, the J call TRBJ2-1, with a possible D match to TRBD2 (6 bases). The CDR3 contains 14 residues. Trimming took 4 bases from V and 9 from J, leaving 16 bases between them. The germline V gene encodes CDR1 SGHDN and CDR2 FVKESK. For the CDR3, the DNA is TGTGCCAGCAGCCGACTGACTAGTGGGGGTGAGCAGTTCTTC. This translates into CASSRLTSGGEQFF.

CDR3 region: CSARGDQTGYSGANVLTF. DNA for the CDR3: TGCAGTGCTAGAGGAGACCAGACGGGCTACTCTGGGGCCAACGTCCTGACTTTC. The chain carries TRBV20-1 and TRBJ2-6; D ambiguous. The CDR3 sequence is 18 residues long. Germline V lookup: CDR1 DFQATT, CDR2 SNEGSKA (reference sequence). Between the trimmed V and J ends, which lost 1 base and 0 bases, there was a span of 16 bases.

This clonotype was found once. A read error may produce the germline difference seen at one junction end. The chain uses TRBV29-1 and TRBJ1-1; D possibly corresponds to TRBD1 (5 bases). The length of the CDR3 is 12 residues. Germline V gene lookup returns CDR1 SQVTM and CDR2 ANQGSEA. DNA for the CDR3: TGCAGCGGTGAATTGAGGGGCAGGTTGGCTTTCTTT. Translating it yields CSGELRGRLAFF.

This clonotype was counted at least ten times. The chain links TRBV7-9 to TRBJ2-7; D unresolved. V was pared by 5 bases and J by 6 bases, with 20 bases between. CDR1 and CDR2 from the germline V gene are SEHNR and FQNEAQ (reference sequence). The CDR3 is 15 residues long. In DNA, the CDR3 is TGTGCCAGCAGCCCACACGCCCCAGGACCCATCGAGCAGTACTTC. Its translation is CASSPHAPGPIEQYF.

Concerning this clonotype itself: The junction differs from germline at one of its ends, possibly a read error. The V and J genes are TRBV28 and TRBJ2-3; tentatively, D is TRBD2 (5 bases). The CDR3 spans 13 residues. CDR1 MDHEN and CDR2 SYDVKM come from the germline V gene. CDR3 nucleotide sequence: TGTGCCAGCTATAGACGGGATTCAGATGCGCAGTATTTT. Translation: CASYRRDSDAQYF.

This clonotype has a count of ten or more. This chain joins TRBV11-2 and TRBJ2-1; TRBD2 is a possible D gene (5 bases). Germline loops: CDR1 SGHAT, CDR2 FQNNGV. CDR3 size: 15 residues. V dropped 4 bases and J dropped 0 bases, with 10 bases sitting between them. CDR3 DNA: TGTGCCAGCAGCTCACGAGGGTTCTCCTACAATGAGCAGTTCTTC. It codes for CASSSRGFSYNEQFF.

This clonotype showed up many times. This rearrangement joins TRBV20-1 to TRBJ2-5, with 7 positions matching TRBD1. V gave up 3 bases and J gave up 3 bases; unmatched junction bases: 7. Germline-derived CDR1 and CDR2 are DFQATT and SNEGSKA (reference sequence). The CDR3 covers 14 residues. As DNA, the CDR3 is TGCAGTGCTAGGTTCTCCGGGACAGAAGAGACCCAGTACTTC. Protein sequence: CSARFSGTEETQYF.

The chain carries TRBV9 and TRBJ1-1; TRBD1 is a possible D gene (5 bases). Germline V gives CDR1 SGDLS, CDR2 YYNGEE. This CDR3 contains 14 residues. V gave up 5 bases and J gave up 0 bases, with 11 bases separating them. The CDR3 reads CASRGEGMNTEAFF. CDR3 in DNA: TGTGCCAGCAGAGGGGAGGGGATGAACACTGAAGCTTTCTTT.

This clonotype was observed a handful of times. V and J are TRBV6-6 and TRBJ2-1, with TRBD2 matching 8 bases. The V segment lost 8 bases and the J segment 9 bases; nucleotides outside the gene matches: 12. The CDR3 is 14 residues long. Germline CDR1 MNHNY, CDR2 SVGAGI (reference sequence). CDR3 sequence: CASSLGSGSIEQFF. CDR3 DNA sequence: TGTGCCAGCTCCCTAGGGAGCGGGAGTATTGAGCAGTTCTTC.

This clonotype was recorded many times. The chain combines TRBV6-1 with TRBJ2-6; TRBD1 might be the D (6 bases). V lost 6 bases to trimming and J lost 0 bases, with 15 bases between them. The CDR3 length is 17 residues. The germline gives CDR1 MNHNS, CDR2 SASEGT. The CDR3 here is CASRQDRISSGANVLTF. The CDR3 DNA is TGTGCCAGCAGGCAAGACAGGATCAGCTCTGGGGCCAACGTCCTGACTTTC.

At least ten counts were recorded for this clonotype. The chain couples TRBV29-1 to TRBJ2-7; D not certain. Trimming took off 6 bases at V and 0 bases at J, with 9 bases between the two ends. From germline, CDR1 is SQVTM and CDR2 ANQGSEA. CDR3 length: 12 residues. The CDR3 DNA reads TGCAGCGTCGGGCACATCTCCTACGAGCAGTACTTC. It translates to CSVGHISYEQYF.

This clonotype was seen ten or more times. This sequence joins TRBV29-1 and TRBJ2-5; TRBD2 matches at 14 bases. Germline trimming cut 3 bases from V and 3 bases from J; bases unmatched to any gene: 0. Germline V gene data show CDR1 as SQVTM and CDR2 as ANQGSEA. The CDR3 totals 14 residues. CDR3 residues: CSVEGLAGEETQYF. The CDR3 region has the DNA TGCAGCGTTGAGGGACTAGCGGGAGAAGAGACCCAGTACTTC.

The DNA for the CDR3 is TGTGCCAGCAGCCCGGCCCCCTCTGCCCCATCTCAGTATTTT. This translates into CASSPAPSAPSQYF. The chain links TRBV11-2 to TRBJ2-3; no definite D call. Trimming removed 5 bases from V and 12 bases from J, with 21 bases in between. In germline, CDR1 is SGHAT, CDR2 FQNNGV. There are 14 residues in the CDR3.

The chain uses TRBV20-1 and TRBJ2-5; TRBD2 matches 7 bases. The V segment lost 6 bases and the J segment 2 bases; nucleotides outside the gene matches: 12. The V gene's germline CDR1 is DFQATT and CDR2 SNEGSKA (reference sequence). There are 15 residues in the CDR3. CDR3 sequence reads: CSARAGRERQETQYF. DNA for the CDR3: TGCAGTGCCCGCGCCGGGCGGGAGAGACAAGAGACCCAGTACTTC.

The V gene is TRBV7-2, the J gene TRBJ2-7; D is ambiguous. Trimming removed 3 bases at V and 3 bases at J, with 12 bases between. There are 14 residues in the CDR3. Germline values: CDR1 SGHTA, CDR2 FQGNSA. The CDR3 sequence: CASSFNTALYEQYF. The CDR3 DNA reads TGTGCCAGCAGCTTTAATACCGCACTCTACGAGCAGTACTTC.

The chain carries TRBV3-1 and TRBJ1-4; unclear D gene. The germline gives CDR1 LGHDT, CDR2 YNNKEL (reference sequence). This CDR3 comprises 15 residues. Trimming cost V 4 bases and J 0 bases, with 9 bases left between them. CDR3 coding DNA: TGTGCCAGCAGCCCCGGTTGGGCAACTAATGAAAAACTGTTTTTT. Its protein product is CASSPGWATNEKLFF. Using reference TRBV3-1 and TRBJ1-4 for the parts outside the CDR3, the full variable domain is DTAVSQTPKYLVTQMGNDKSIKCEQNLGHDTMYWYKQDSKKFLKIMFSYNNKELIINETVPNRFSPKSPDKAHLNLHINSLELGDSAVYFCASSPGWATNEKLFFGSGTQLSVL.

The J gene is TRBJ2-1, the V gene TRBV5-1; 9 bases match TRBD2. The CDR3 is made up of 15 amino acids. The germline CDR1 and CDR2 sequences are SGHRS and YFSETQ. The V and J ends lost 4 bases and 3 bases, in that order; junction bases with no gene match: 5. The CDR3 spells CASSAGGARYNEQFF. CDR3 bases: TGCGCCAGCAGCGCGGGGGGGGCCCGCTACAATGAGCAGTTCTTC.